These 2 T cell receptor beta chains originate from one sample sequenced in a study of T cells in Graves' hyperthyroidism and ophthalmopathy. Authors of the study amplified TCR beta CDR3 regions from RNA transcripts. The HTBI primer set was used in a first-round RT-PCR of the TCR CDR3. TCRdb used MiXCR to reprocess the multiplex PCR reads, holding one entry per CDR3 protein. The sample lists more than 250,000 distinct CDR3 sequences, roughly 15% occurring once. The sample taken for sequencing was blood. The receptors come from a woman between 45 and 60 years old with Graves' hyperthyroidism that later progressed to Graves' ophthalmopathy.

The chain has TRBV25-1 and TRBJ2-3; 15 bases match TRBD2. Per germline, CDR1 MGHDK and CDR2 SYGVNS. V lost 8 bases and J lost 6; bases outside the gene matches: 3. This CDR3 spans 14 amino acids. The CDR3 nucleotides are TGTGCCAGCGGACTAGCGGGAGGGCCCGATACGCAGTATTTT. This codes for CASGLAGGPDTQYF.

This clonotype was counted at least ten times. This CDR3 reads CASTNSETQYF. CDR3 nucleotide sequence: TGTGCCAGCACCAACTCCGAGACCCAGTACTTC. The rearrangement links TRBV6-2 or TRBV6-3 to TRBJ2-5; D gene uncertain. The CDR3 loop spans 11 amino acids. Germline V lookup: CDR1 MNHEY, CDR2 SVGEGT. V dropped 7 bases and J dropped 5 bases, with 8 bases sitting between them.